This T cell receptor beta chain was observed in a study of cytomegalovirus exposure and HLA in healthy donors. CDR3 length: 17 amino acids. The ends lost 4 bases at V and 7 bases at J; junction bases unmatched: 14. The V gene's germline CDR1 is SGHAT and CDR2 FQNNGV. TCRdb's table, derived via immunoSEQ multiplex PCR, lists solely in-frame clones and lacks some. This table has some 63,000 clones, 80% to 90% appearing once. This TCR derives from a woman in her late teens or twenties in good health and CMV-seronegative. The sequenced sample was PBMCs. This chain uses TRBV11-2 with TRBJ2-1; TRBD2 matches at 9 bases. This CDR3 reads CASSSPKLGGRANEQFF. The CDR3 nucleotides read TGTGCCAGCAGCTCCCCTAAACTAGGCGGGAGGGCGAATGAGCAGTTCTTC. Using reference TRBV11-2 and TRBJ2-1 for the parts outside the CDR3, the full variable domain is EAGVAQSPRYKIIEKRQSVAFWCNPISGHATLYWYQQILGQGPKLLIQFQNNGVVDDSQLPKDRFSAERLKGVDSTLKIQPAKLEDSAVYLCASSSPKLGGRANEQFFGPGTRLTVL.